The sequence of this TCR beta chain was determined in a study of blood T cell repertoires in COVID-19 (dated by TCRdb to the early 2020s). At the level of the whole study: Samples covering the acute and convalescent phases of COVID-19 were provided by collaborators in the United States, Italy and Spain. The prospective study material was composed of cDNA or gDNA derived from T cells, B-cell-depleted T cells, or PBMCs. The dataset comprised deeply sampled blood TCRbeta repertoires from subjects exposed to, actively infected with, or recovered from COVID-19. A freely available public database, intended as a resource for researchers studying the immune response to SARS-CoV-2, is where the repertoires were released. The samples were drawn from two sources: the first 160 participants of the ongoing ImmuneRACE study, and 1,000 to 1,500 subjects contributed by 6 global collaborators. The sample metadata nearly always contained a de-identified subject ID, COVID-19 status, age in years and sex. Where HLA class I and class II types were available, the types were taken from metadata supplied by the sample provider, not from assay-based typing. Results and caveats for the whole study, not just this receptor: The quantity of clinical and demographic metadata differed by source and by participant and was supplied without curation.

Measured from the cysteine to the phenylalanine, the CDR3 is 17 residues long. Of the read, only the CDR3 DNA is kept; its 51 bases are in frame from base 1. Participants in the prospective study were enrolled through a virtual design, were aged roughly 18 to 95 years, and lived in roughly 26 United States geographic areas. In the prospective study, cohorts were assigned on the basis of participant-reported clinical history obtained from a screening survey and a study questionnaire. Recovered participants in ImmuneRACE Cohort 3 were defined by two consecutive negative NP/OP PCR tests, clearance by a healthcare professional, or resolution of symptoms. In the prospective study, whole blood, serum and a nasopharyngeal or oropharyngeal swab were collected from each participant by mobile phlebotomists. Participants in the prospective study had the option to provide additional blood draws and questionnaires over a roughly 2-month period. Prospective study blood samples were shipped either frozen or at room temperature before DNA extraction.

Comment on this clone: It has no known antigen specificity. Germline and junction disagree at one end, which may indicate a read error.

TCRbeta CDR3 regions were amplified from genomic DNA using the immunoSEQ Assay, a bias-controlled multiplex PCR. On the study's bioinformatics: Within the assay, amplification of reference gene primers was used to estimate how many nucleated cells each sample contained. Sequence reads were collapsed and filtered to measure the absolute abundance of every unique TCRbeta CDR3 rearrangement. Productive Simpson clonality was computed per sample as the square root of Simpson's diversity index over productive rearrangements. This immuneACCESS table, as held by TCRdb, lists in-frame sequences with V and J called but not all clones. Of the missing ones, under half trace to an unresolved V gene in checked studies; the others have no known cause. V, J and clone size reflect that table, while D and trimming were determined from the DNA. The sample table lists roughly 330,000 clones, 70% to 90% of them with a count of one. The ten largest clones capture roughly 5.2% of the sample.

The specimen was PBMCs or T cells enriched from blood (not recorded which). The chain joins TRBV5-3 to TRBJ1-4; possibly the D gene is TRBD1, per 5 matching bases. TRBV5-3 is an open reading frame whose function is uncertain. The sequence derives from a woman aged 30 to 39 who had recovered from COVID-19. Read as DNA, the sequence is TGTGCCCGAAGGGTGGGGCTTCCCTCTGCAACTAATGAAAAACTGTTTTTT. Translated, it gives CARRVGLPSATNEKLFF.